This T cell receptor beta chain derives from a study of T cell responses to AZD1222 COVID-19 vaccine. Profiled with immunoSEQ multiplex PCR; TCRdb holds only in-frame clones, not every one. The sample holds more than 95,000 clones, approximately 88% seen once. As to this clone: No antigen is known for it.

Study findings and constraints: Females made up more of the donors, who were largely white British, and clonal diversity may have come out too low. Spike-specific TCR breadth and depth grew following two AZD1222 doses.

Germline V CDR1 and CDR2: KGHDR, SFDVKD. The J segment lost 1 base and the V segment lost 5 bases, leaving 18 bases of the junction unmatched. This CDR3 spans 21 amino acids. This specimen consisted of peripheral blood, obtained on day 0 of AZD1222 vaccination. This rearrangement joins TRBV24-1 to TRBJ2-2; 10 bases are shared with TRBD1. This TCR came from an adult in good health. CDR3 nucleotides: TGTGCCACCAGTGTCTCTTCCTGGGGACAGGGGACCTGGGGGAACACCGGGGAGCTGTTTTTT. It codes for CATSVSSWGQGTWGNTGELFF.